What follows is one T cell receptor (beta chain) and its context. TCRdb redid the calling of the 5' RACE reads with MiXCR, one entry per CDR3 protein. The sample comprises 68,000 or so distinct CDR3 sequences, 9.5% to 15% of which are singletons, and around 1.7% rests with the top ten. Trimming removed 8 bases from V and 0 bases from J; junction bases left unmatched: 9. The CDR3 covers 15 residues. The germline V gene encodes CDR1 SGHTA and CDR2 FQGNSA. The data stem from a study of early T cells in non-severe SARS-CoV-2 infection. This chain uses TRBV7-2 with TRBJ2-7, with TRBD1 matching over 8 bases. The sequenced material came from whole blood. The TCR originated in an adult who was a healthcare worker with PCR-confirmed SARS-CoV-2 infection or an uninfected control (not recorded which). CDR3 in amino acids: CASLFDRGISYEQYF. CDR3 bases: TGTGCCAGCTTATTTGACAGGGGAATCTCCTACGAGCAGTACTTC.